This TCR beta chain was identified in a study of OX40 agonist ivuxolimab in advanced cancers. Study-level background: Ivuxolimab, which targeted the costimulatory receptor OX40 (CD134), was an agonistic, fully human IgG2 monoclonal antibody. Intravenous ivuxolimab was administered to patients every 2 weeks at six dose levels: 0.01, 0.1, 0.3, 1.5, 3 and 10 mg/kg. Of the roughly 52 dose-escalation patients, hepatocellular carcinoma was present in approximately 20, melanoma in approximately 15, renal cell carcinoma in 9 and head and neck cancer in 9. In the dose-escalation cohort, around four fifths of patients were male, and the mean age was around 60 years with a range of roughly 23 to 90. Patients were allowed to have had prior anti-PD-1, anti-PD-L1 or anti-CTLA-4 therapy, and approximately 40% of the dose-escalation patients had previously received checkpoint inhibitors. Partial responses occurred in three dose-escalation patients: two with cutaneous melanoma and one with hepatocellular carcinoma. The purpose of peripheral TCRbeta sequencing was to test whether ivuxolimab changed TCR sequence diversity and led to clonal T-cell expansion. The paper describes the monotherapy dose-escalation part (N of about 50 patients) of the phase I trial of ivuxolimab.

Patients with a history of autoimmune disease or receiving systemic immunosuppression were excluded from the trial. Peripheral blood for TCR sequencing was collected from all dose cohorts at baseline, on cycle 4 day 1, and on cycle 7 day 1. Samples came from an open-label, multicenter, first-in-human phase I dose-escalation trial of ivuxolimab. The trial enrolled adults with locally advanced or metastatic head and neck squamous cell, hepatocellular, melanoma or renal cell carcinoma. Before TCR sequencing, CD4+ T cells and CD8+ T cells from peripheral blood were sorted into separate populations. To sequence the TCRbeta CDR3 region, genomic DNA was isolated from the sorted cells. The immunoSEQ Assay was used for sequencing of TCRbeta CDR3 regions. Held by TCRdb, this immuneACCESS table contains in-frame sequences only and omits some clones. Under half of the omission traces to an unresolved V gene where checked; the cause of the rest is unknown. This sample gives more than 45,000 clones in total; approximately 90% of them show up just once. Together, the top ten hold 12% of the sample.

Note on this clone: It has no known antigen specificity. Per-base quality was not reported, and no clone a single base away is much larger than it.

Study-level results and caveats: The antigen specificity of the clonally expanded peripheral T cells was not determined. On average, CD8+ T cells showed more expanded clones than CD4+ T cells after ivuxolimab. At doses of 0.1 to 3.0 mg/kg, clonal expansion of both CD4+ and CD8+ T cells in blood was seen between baseline and week 6. In the 0.1-3.0 mg/kg groups, partial responders were among the patients with the lowest normalized peripheral clonal expansion, particularly in CD8+ T cells. Low levels of normalized T-cell clonal expansion were also seen in some patients who did not respond.

V and J lose 1 base and 6 bases, and a span of 9 bases separates them. CDR1 and CDR2 (MGHRA, YSYEKL) derive from the germline V gene. Its CDR3 holds 13 amino acids, cysteine through phenylalanine. The kept DNA is CDR3 alone, 39 bases in frame from the first base. The chain is assembled from TRBV4-1 and TRBJ2-5, with TRBD2 perhaps the D gene, on 5 matching bases. The clonotype originates from an adult with an advanced solid tumor such as melanoma, head and neck, liver or kidney cancer. The specimen was CD4+ or CD8+ T cells sorted from blood, collected in a trial of the OX40 agonist ivuxolimab. The DNA is as follows: TGCGCCAGCAGCCAAGGGACTGGAAAGACCCAGTACTTC. This gives the protein CASSQGTGKTQYF.